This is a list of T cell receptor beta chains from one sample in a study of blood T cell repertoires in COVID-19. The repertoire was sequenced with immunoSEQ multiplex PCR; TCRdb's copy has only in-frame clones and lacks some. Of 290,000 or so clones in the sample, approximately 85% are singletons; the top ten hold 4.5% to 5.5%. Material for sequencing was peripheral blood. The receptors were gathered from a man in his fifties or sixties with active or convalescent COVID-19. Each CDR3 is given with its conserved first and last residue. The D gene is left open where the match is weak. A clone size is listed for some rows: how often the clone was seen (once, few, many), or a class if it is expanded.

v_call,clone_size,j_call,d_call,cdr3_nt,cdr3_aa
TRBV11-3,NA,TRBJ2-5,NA,TGTGCCAGCAGCTTAGGCCAGGGGGAGACCCAGTACTTC,CASSLGQGETQYF
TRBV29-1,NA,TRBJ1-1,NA,TGCAGCGGTAAGGAGTTAAATGAAGCTTTCTTT,CSGKELNEAFF
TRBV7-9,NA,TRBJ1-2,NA,TGTGCCAGCAGCTTAGGTGGGTGGGGAGCCAGCGGTCTCGCCTTC,CASSLGGWGASGLAF
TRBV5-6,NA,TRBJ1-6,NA,TGTGCCAGCAGCAGAGGGGGTGGCTCCTATAATTCACCCCTCCACTTT,CASSRGGGSYNSPLHF
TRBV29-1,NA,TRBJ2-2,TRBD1,TGCAGCGTTGGGGACAGGGTTAACACCGGGGAGCTGTTTTTT,CSVGDRVNTGELFF
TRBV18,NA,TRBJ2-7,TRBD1,TGTGCCAGCTCAGGAGCCCGACAGGGGCCCTACGAGCAGTACTTC,CASSGARQGPYEQYF
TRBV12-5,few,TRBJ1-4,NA,TGTGCTAGTGGTTCCGGACAGACTACTAATGAAAAACTGTTTTTT,CASGSGQTTNEKLFF
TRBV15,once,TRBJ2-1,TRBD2,TGTGCCACCAGCACCGGGAGGGTAGCGGGAGGGCACAATGAGCAGTTCTTC,CATSTGRVAGGHNEQFF
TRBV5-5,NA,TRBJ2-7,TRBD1,TGTGCCAGCAGCTCAGGGGGCGCGTCCTACGAGCAGTACTTC,CASSSGGASYEQYF
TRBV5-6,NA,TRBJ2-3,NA,TGTGCCAGCAGCCCAGAAGGGGGGGAGGGAACGGATACGCAGTATTTT,CASSPEGGEGTDTQYF
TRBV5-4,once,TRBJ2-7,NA,TGTGCCAGCAGCTTGTCACCGGAGAGCTCCTACGAGCAGTACTTC,CASSLSPESSYEQYF
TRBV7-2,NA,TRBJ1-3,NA,TGTGCCAGCAGTTCTTATCGGGGTGAAAACACCATATATTTT,CASSSYRGENTIYF
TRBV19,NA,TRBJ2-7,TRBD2,TGTGCCAGTAGTATAGAATTTGGGACTAGCGGACTATACGAGCAGTACTTC,CASSIEFGTSGLYEQYF
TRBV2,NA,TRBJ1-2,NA,TGTGCCAGCAGTGCCGGGTATGGCTACACCTTC,CASSAGYGYTF
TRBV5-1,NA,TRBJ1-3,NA,TGCGCCAGCAGCTTGGCGGGGTACGGAAACACCATATATTTT,CASSLAGYGNTIYF
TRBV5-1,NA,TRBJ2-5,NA,TGCGCCAGCAGCTTGAGCGGGCCCCAAGAGACCCAGTACTTC,CASSLSGPQETQYF
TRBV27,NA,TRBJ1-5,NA,TGTGCCAGCAGTTTAAACAGTCTCAATCAGCCCCAGCATTTT,CASSLNSLNQPQHF
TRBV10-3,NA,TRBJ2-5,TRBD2,TGTGCCATCAGTGAGTCGAGCGGGAGTGGGGAGACCCAGTACTTC,CAISESSGSGETQYF
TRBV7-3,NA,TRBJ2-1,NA,TGTGCCAGCAGCCCCGGGGGTTATGAGCAGTTCTTC,CASSPGGYEQFF
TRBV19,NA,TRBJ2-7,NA,TGTGCCAGTAGTGGGAAAGCCCCCGGGACCTACGAGCAGTACTTC,CASSGKAPGTYEQYF
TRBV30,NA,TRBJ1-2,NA,TGTGCCTGGAGCTCAGGCCTCTATGGCTACACCTTC,CAWSSGLYGYTF
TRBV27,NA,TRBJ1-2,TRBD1,TGTGCCAGCAGTCCCAGGACAGGGGTGGCCTTGGGCCGAAACTATGGCTACACCTTC,CASSPRTGVALGRNYGYTF
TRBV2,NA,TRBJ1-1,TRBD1,TGTGCCAGCAGGAGACAGGGGAACGGTGAAGCTTTCTTT,CASRRQGNGEAFF
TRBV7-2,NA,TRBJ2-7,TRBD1,TGTGCCAGCAGCCCCCGGACAGGGGAATTTTCGAGCTGGAACGAGCAGTACTTC,CASSPRTGEFSSWNEQYF
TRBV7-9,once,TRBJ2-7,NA,TGTGCCAGCAGCTCGTGGAGGGAGGTGGGCGAGCAGTACTTC,CASSSWREVGEQYF
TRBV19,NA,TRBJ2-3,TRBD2,TGTGCCACCGCTAGCGGGAGTGGTACGCAGTATTTT,CATASGSGTQYF
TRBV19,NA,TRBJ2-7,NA,TGTGCCAGTAGTACCGGGACTTTAATTCCCCACGAGCAGTACTTC,CASSTGTLIPHEQYF
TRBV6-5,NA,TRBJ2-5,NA,TGTGCCAGCAGCCCAGTGTTCGGAGCGACCCAGTACTTC,CASSPVFGATQYF
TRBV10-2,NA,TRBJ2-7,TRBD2,TGCGCCAGCAGCCTTAGCGGGAGGACCTACGAGCAGTACTTC,CASSLSGRTYEQYF
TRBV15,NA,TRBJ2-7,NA,TGTGCCACCAGCAGAGATCGGGGACAAAACTACGAGCAGTACTTC,CATSRDRGQNYEQYF
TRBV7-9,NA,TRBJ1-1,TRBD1,TGTGCCAGCAGACCACAGGGGTGGGACACTGAAGCTTTCTTT,CASRPQGWDTEAFF
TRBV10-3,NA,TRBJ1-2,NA,TGTGCCATCAGTGGGCCGAGGGAGTACGGGCGAGGCTACACCTTC,CAISGPREYGRGYTF
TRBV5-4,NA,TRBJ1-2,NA,TGTGCCAGCAGTCCCGGGAGCGACTATGGTGGCTACACCTTC,CASSPGSDYGGYTF
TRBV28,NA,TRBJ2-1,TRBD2,TGTGCCAGCAGTCGAGCGGGAGCCCTAAATGAGCAGTTCTTC,CASSRAGALNEQFF
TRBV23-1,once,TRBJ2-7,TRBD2,TGCGCCAGTACTTTGGGGCGGGAGGGCCAGGAGCCTTACGAGCAGTACTTC,CASTLGREGQEPYEQYF
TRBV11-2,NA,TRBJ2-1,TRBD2,TGTGCCAGCAGCTTAGGAGCGGGAGGGGTCTACAATGAGCAGTTCTTC,CASSLGAGGVYNEQFF
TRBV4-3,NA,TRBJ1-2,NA,TGCGCCAGCAGCCCCCAAAACGAGGTCGGTTTGAGCTACACCTTC,CASSPQNEVGLSYTF
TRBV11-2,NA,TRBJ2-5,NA,TGTGCCAGCAGCTTAGATCGCGGGCCTTGGGGGACCCAGTACTTC,CASSLDRGPWGTQYF
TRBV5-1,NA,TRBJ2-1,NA,TGCGCCAGCAGCTTGGCCCCGGAGGGGCCAGACAATGAGCAGTTCTTC,CASSLAPEGPDNEQFF
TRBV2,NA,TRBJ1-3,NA,TGTGCCAGCGGTAGGGGCTCTGGAAACACCATATATTTT,CASGRGSGNTIYF
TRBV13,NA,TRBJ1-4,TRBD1,TGTGCCAGCAGCTCCCGAGGACAGGCGAGAACTAATGAAAAACTGTTTTTT,CASSSRGQARTNEKLFF
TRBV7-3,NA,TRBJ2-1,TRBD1,TGTGCCAGCAGCTCGGGACAGTCCCCCAATGAGCAGTTCTTC,CASSSGQSPNEQFF
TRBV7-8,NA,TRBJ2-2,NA,TGTGCCAGCAGCTCCAGACGACTTGTAAAGAACACCGGGGAGCTGTTTTTT,CASSSRRLVKNTGELFF
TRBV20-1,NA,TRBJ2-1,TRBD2,TGCAGTGCTAGTAGTCTAGCGGTCCACAATGAGCAGTTCTTC,CSASSLAVHNEQFF
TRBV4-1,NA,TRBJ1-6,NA,TGCGCCAGCAGCCAAGATATCTCAGGGAATGTGCATTCACCCCTCCACTTT,CASSQDISGNVHSPLHF
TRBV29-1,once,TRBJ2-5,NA,TGCAGCGTTGAAGCCCCAGGCGAGACCCAGTACTTC,CSVEAPGETQYF
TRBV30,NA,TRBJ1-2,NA,TGTGCCTGGAGGTCGACAGTATTCTTAGCTAACTATGGCTACACCTTC,CAWRSTVFLANYGYTF
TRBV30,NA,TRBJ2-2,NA,TGTGCCTGGAGTGTACGGGGAGCCACCGGGGAGCTGTTTTTT,CAWSVRGATGELFF
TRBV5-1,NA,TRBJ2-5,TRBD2,TGCGCCAGCAGCGGTGATAGCGGGATAGAGACCCAGTACTTC,CASSGDSGIETQYF
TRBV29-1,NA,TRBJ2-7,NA,TGCAGCGGAATACAGGGTTACGAGCAGTACTTC,CSGIQGYEQYF
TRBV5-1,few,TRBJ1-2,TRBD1,TGCGCCAGCAGCTTGGAGACCGACAGGGTCTATGGCTACACCTTC,CASSLETDRVYGYTF
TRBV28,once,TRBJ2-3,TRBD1,TGTGCCAGCAGTGCCACAGGGGCTAGCACAGATACGCAGTATTTT,CASSATGASTDTQYF
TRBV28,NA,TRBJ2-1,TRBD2,TGTGCCAGCAAGACCCTTGTGCGGGAGGGGGGCAATGAGCAGTTCTTC,CASKTLVREGGNEQFF
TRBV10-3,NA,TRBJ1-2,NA,TGTGCCATCAGTGAGTCGGGGGGACCCATAACCCGGTCTGGCTACACCTTC,CAISESGGPITRSGYTF
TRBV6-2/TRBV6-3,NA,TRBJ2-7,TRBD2,TGTGCCAGCAGTTACCTAGCCTTCGGGCTAGCGGGAGGCCGGATTTCCTACGAGCAGTACTTC,CASSYLAFGLAGGRISYEQYF
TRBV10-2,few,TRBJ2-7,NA,TGCGCCAGCGGCAGGGGCCACGAGCAGTACTTC,CASGRGHEQYF